A selection of T cell receptor beta chains follows, all from one sample in a study of cytomegalovirus exposure and HLA in healthy donors. Produced via immunoSEQ multiplex PCR; TCRdb's table is partial and in-frame only. The data hold around 100,000 clones, with around three quarters observed a single time. The source material was PBMCs. The receptors stem from a woman in her late teens or twenties in good health and CMV-seropositive. The CDR3 runs from the conserved cysteine through the conserved F or W. D genes are given only for firm matches. Clone size is shown for a subset of rows, as once, few, many or a class of expanded clone.

size,J,V,D,CDR3,DNA
.,TRBJ1-4,TRBV5-8,TRBD1,CASSFRQGTSTNEKLFF,TGTGCCAGCAGCTTCCGACAGGGTACTTCAACTAATGAAAAACTGTTTTTT
.,TRBJ1-5,TRBV7-2,TRBD1,CASSPEWGQGAQPQHF,TGTGCCAGCAGCCCTGAATGGGGACAGGGAGCTCAGCCCCAGCATTTT
once,TRBJ2-1,TRBV4-1,TRBD1,CASSFRTGNEQFF,TGCGCCAGCAGCTTCCGGACAGGCAATGAGCAGTTCTTC
once,TRBJ1-2,TRBV5-6,.,CASSLPDYGYTF,TGTGCCAGCAGCTTGCCAGATTATGGCTACACCTTC
once,TRBJ2-3,TRBV28,.,CASSQPLGARTDTQYF,TGTGCCAGCAGTCAGCCCCTAGGGGCGCGGACAGATACGCAGTATTTT
.,TRBJ1-1,TRBV20-1,.,CSASGNTEAFF,TGCAGTGCTAGCGGGAACACTGAAGCTTTCTTT
.,TRBJ1-6,TRBV9,.,CASSVRRDSPLHF,TGTGCCAGCAGCGTCCGCAGGGATTCACCCCTCCACTTT
.,TRBJ2-2,TRBV6-5,TRBD2,CASSYGGGRGTGELFF,TGTGCCAGCAGTTACGGGGGCGGGAGGGGCACCGGGGAGCTGTTTTTT
.,TRBJ2-1,TRBV11-1,.,CASSLGRRRDAYNEQFF,TGTGCCAGCAGCTTAGGACGACGGCGGGATGCCTACAATGAGCAGTTCTTC
.,TRBJ2-5,TRBV2,TRBD1,CASSGDREGGETQYF,TGTGCCAGCAGTGGGGACAGGGAGGGAGGAGAGACCCAGTACTTC
.,TRBJ2-7,TRBV19,TRBD1,CASSIFGDRPYEQYF,TGTGCCAGTAGTATTTTTGGGGACAGACCCTACGAGCAGTACTTC
.,TRBJ2-7,TRBV2,TRBD1,CASSRDRGRGAYEQYF,TGTGCCAGCAGCCGGGACAGGGGGCGTGGAGCATACGAGCAGTACTTC
.,TRBJ2-7,TRBV13,.,CASSLYSFGSSYEQYF,TGTGCCAGCAGCTTATATTCGTTCGGGAGCTCCTACGAGCAGTACTTC
.,TRBJ1-5,TRBV4-1,TRBD1,CASIQGVFRDRAFNQPQHF,TGCGCCAGCATCCAAGGAGTGTTCCGGGACAGGGCTTTCAATCAGCCCCAGCATTTT
.,TRBJ1-6,TRBV6-5,TRBD1,CASSPRDSYNSPLHF,TGTGCCAGCAGTCCTCGGGACAGCTATAATTCACCCCTCCACTTT
.,TRBJ1-2,TRBV7-2,.,CASSFQGRYGYTF,TGTGCCAGCAGCTTTCAAGGGAGGTATGGCTACACCTTC
.,TRBJ1-2,TRBV21-1,.,CASSKNRESVAYTF,TGTGCCAGCAGCAAAAACAGGGAGTCCGTGGCCTACACCTTC
few,TRBJ1-2,TRBV5-1,.,CASSLRDVNYGYTF,TGCGCCAGCAGCTTGCGGGATGTTAACTATGGCTACACCTTC
.,TRBJ2-2,TRBV11-2,TRBD2,CASSSIAGASGELFF,TGTGCCAGCAGCTCGATAGCGGGAGCTTCCGGGGAGCTGTTTTTT
.,TRBJ2-7,TRBV4-1,TRBD2,CASSQSTGLAGYEQYF,TGCGCCAGCAGCCAGAGCACCGGACTAGCGGGCTACGAGCAGTACTTC
.,TRBJ2-3,TRBV7-6,TRBD1,CASSLALWGTGDTDTQYF,TGTGCCAGCAGCTTAGCGCTATGGGGGACAGGAGACACAGATACGCAGTATTTT
.,TRBJ2-7,TRBV19,.,CASRERGGGVTYEQYF,TGTGCCAGTAGGGAAAGAGGGGGCGGGGTAACCTACGAGCAGTACTTC
.,TRBJ1-1,TRBV5-1,.,CASSLAGNTEAFF,TGCGCCAGCAGCTTGGCAGGGAACACTGAAGCTTTCTTT
.,TRBJ2-3,TRBV6-1,.,CASRDSGTDTQYF,TGTGCCAGCAGGGATAGCGGCACAGATACGCAGTATTTT
.,TRBJ1-1,TRBV28,.,CASSPPPDTGYTEAFF,TGTGCCAGCAGTCCCCCGCCGGACACAGGCTACACTGAAGCTTTCTTT
.,TRBJ2-7,TRBV27,.,CASSLSFAREQYF,TGTGCCAGCAGTTTATCCTTTGCGCGTGAGCAGTACTTC
.,TRBJ1-4,TRBV5-6,TRBD1,CATTGGGEKLFF,TGTGCCACGACAGGGGGGGGTGAAAAACTGTTTTTT
.,TRBJ1-4,TRBV7-8,TRBD1,CASSQTGYAEKLFF,TGTGCCAGCAGTCAGACAGGGTATGCTGAAAAACTGTTTTTT
.,TRBJ2-1,TRBV9,TRBD2,CASSFSGRAAEQFF,TGTGCCAGCAGCTTTAGCGGGAGGGCCGCTGAGCAGTTCTTC
.,TRBJ2-1,TRBV2,.,CASSDFGRRGGGEQFF,TGTGCCAGCAGTGACTTCGGGAGGAGGGGAGGGGGGGAGCAGTTCTTC
once,TRBJ2-3,TRBV10-3,.,CAITTPGPRGDTQYF,TGTGCCATCACCACGCCCGGGCCCCGGGGAGATACGCAGTATTTT
.,TRBJ1-1,TRBV4-1,.,CASSHLARVNTEAFF,TGCGCCAGCAGCCATCTAGCCCGGGTTAACACTGAAGCTTTCTTT
.,TRBJ2-1,TRBV4-1,.,CASSQERRNEQFF,TGCGCCAGCAGCCAAGAAAGGAGGAATGAGCAGTTCTTC